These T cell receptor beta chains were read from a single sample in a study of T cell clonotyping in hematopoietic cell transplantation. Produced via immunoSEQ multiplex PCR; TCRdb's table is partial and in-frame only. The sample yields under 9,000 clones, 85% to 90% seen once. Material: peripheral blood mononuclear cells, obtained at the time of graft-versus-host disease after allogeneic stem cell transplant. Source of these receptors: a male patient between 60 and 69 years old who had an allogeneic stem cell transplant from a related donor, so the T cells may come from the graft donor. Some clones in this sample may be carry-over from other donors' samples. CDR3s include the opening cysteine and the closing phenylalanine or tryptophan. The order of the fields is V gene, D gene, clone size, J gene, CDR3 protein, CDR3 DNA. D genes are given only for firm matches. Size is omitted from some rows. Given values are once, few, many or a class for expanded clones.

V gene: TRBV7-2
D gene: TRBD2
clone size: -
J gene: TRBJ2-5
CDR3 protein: CASSLGLAGGSVVTQYF
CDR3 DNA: TGTGCCAGCAGCTTAGGGCTAGCGGGGGGCAGTGTCGTGACCCAGTACTTC

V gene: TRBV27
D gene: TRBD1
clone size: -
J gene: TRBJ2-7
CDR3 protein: CASSLRGRAWEQYF
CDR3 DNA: TGTGCCAGCAGTTTAAGGGGGCGTGCGTGGGAGCAGTACTTC

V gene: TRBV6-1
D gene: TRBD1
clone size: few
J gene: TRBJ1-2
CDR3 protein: CASREGQVDGYTF
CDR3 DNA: TGTGCCAGCAGGGAGGGACAGGTCGATGGCTACACCTTC

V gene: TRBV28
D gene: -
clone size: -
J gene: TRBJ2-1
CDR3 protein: CASSFRQTSYNEQFF
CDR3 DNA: TGTGCCAGCAGTTTCCGACAGACTTCCTACAATGAGCAGTTCTTC

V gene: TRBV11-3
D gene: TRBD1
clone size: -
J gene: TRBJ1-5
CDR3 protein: CASSIRTGGPDPNQPQHF
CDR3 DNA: TGTGCCAGCAGCATCAGGACAGGGGGCCCGGATCCCAATCAGCCCCAGCATTTT

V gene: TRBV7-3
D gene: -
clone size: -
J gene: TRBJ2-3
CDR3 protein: CASSLTLFDTQYF
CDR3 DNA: TGTGCCAGCAGCTTAACATTGTTTGATACGCAGTATTTT

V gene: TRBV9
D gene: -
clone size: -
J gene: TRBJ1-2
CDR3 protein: CASSGPPRTRNNYGYTF
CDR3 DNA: TGTGCCAGCAGCGGACCCCCCCGGACGCGGAATAACTATGGCTACACCTTC

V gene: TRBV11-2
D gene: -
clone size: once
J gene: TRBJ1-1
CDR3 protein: CASSLGLTEAFF
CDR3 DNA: TGTGCCAGCAGCTTAGGACTTACTGAAGCTTTCTTT

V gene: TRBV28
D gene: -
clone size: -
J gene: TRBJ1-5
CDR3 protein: CASSLSGQGWQPQHF
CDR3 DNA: TGTGCCAGCAGTTTGTCGGGGCAGGGGTGGCAGCCCCAGCATTTT

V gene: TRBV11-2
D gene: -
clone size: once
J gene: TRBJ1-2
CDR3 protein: CASSLGTDYYGYTF
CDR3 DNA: TGTGCCAGCAGCTTAGGGACAGATTACTATGGCTACACCTTC

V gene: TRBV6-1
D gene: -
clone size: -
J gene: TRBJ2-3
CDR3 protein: CASSAPLHSTDTQYF
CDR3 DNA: TGTGCCAGCAGTGCTCCCCTGCACTCAACAGATACGCAGTATTTT

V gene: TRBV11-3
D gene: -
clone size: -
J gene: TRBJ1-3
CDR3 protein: CASSRDGRNTIYF
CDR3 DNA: TGTGCCAGCAGCCGGGACGGAAGAAACACCATATATTTT

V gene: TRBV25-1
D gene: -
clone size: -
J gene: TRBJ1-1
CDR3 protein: CASSDFSPPQGNTEAFF
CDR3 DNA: TGTGCCAGCAGTGACTTCTCTCCACCGCAGGGAAACACTGAAGCTTTCTTT

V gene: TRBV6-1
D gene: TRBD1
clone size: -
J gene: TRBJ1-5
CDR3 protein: CASIAQGEVQPQHF
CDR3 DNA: TGTGCCAGCATCGCCCAGGGGGAGGTTCAGCCCCAGCATTTT

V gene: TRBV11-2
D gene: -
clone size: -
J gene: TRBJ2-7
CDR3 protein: CASERQGTTYEQYF
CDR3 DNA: TGTGCCAGCGAGAGACAAGGGACAACCTACGAGCAGTACTTC

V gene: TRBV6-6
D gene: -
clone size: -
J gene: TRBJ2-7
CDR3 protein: CASSYLGLNEQYF
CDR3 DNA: TGTGCCAGCAGTTACTTGGGACTGAACGAGCAGTACTTC

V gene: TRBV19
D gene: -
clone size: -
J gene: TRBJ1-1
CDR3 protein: CASSTTPDTEAFF
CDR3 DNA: TGTGCCAGTAGTACGACACCGGACACTGAAGCTTTCTTT

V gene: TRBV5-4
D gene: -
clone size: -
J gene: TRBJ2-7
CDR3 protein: CASSSLISKRSPYEQYF
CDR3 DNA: TGTGCCAGCAGCTCACTCATTTCTAAGAGGTCACCCTACGAGCAGTACTTC

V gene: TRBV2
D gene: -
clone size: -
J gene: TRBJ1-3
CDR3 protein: CASRRQAGNTIYF
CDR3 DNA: TGTGCCAGCCGCCGACAGGCTGGAAACACCATATATTTT

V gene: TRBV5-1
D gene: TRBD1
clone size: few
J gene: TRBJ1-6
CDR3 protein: CASSFQGARSPLHF
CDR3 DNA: TGCGCCAGCAGCTTTCAGGGGGCCAGATCACCCCTCCACTTT

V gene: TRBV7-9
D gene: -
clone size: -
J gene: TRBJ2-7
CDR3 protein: CASSSLRTGRSYEQYF
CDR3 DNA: TGTGCCAGCAGCTCGTTACGTACAGGGCGATCCTACGAGCAGTACTTC

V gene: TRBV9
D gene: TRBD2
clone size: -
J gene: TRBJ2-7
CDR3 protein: CASSAGTSLDSSYEQYF
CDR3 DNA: TGTGCCAGCAGCGCCGGGACTAGTCTTGACAGCTCCTACGAGCAGTACTTC

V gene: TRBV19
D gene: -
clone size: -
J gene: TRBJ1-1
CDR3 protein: CASSPRLGDRGTEAFF
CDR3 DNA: TGTGCCAGTAGTCCTCGCCTCGGGGACCGGGGCACTGAAGCTTTCTTT

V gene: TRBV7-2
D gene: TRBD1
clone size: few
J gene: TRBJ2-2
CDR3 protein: CASSDPGQATNTGELFF
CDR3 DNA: TGTGCCAGCAGCGACCCGGGACAGGCGACAAACACCGGGGAGCTGTTTTTT

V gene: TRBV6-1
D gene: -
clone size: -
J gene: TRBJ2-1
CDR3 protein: CASLRGAYNNEQFF
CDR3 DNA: TGTGCCAGTCTAAGGGGGGCTTACAACAATGAGCAGTTCTTC

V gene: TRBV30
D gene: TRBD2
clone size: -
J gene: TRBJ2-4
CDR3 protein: CAWIPIAGGLGIQYF
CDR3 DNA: TGTGCCTGGATTCCCATAGCGGGGGGCCTTGGCATTCAGTACTTC

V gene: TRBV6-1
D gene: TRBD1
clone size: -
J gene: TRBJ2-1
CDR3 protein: CASRVSGGSYNEQFF
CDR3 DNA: TGTGCCAGCAGAGTCTCAGGGGGCTCCTACAATGAGCAGTTCTTC

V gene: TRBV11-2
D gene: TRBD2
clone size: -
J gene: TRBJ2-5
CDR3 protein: CASSLGTSGGAETQYF
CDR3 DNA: TGTGCCAGCAGCTTAGGGACTAGCGGGGGGGCTGAGACCCAGTACTTC

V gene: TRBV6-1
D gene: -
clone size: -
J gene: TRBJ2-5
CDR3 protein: CASSEAVSVGTQYF
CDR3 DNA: TGTGCCAGCAGTGAAGCGGTCTCGGTCGGGACCCAGTACTTC

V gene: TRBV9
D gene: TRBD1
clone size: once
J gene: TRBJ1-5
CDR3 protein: CASSGQGGPNQPQHF
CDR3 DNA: TGTGCCAGCAGCGGACAGGGAGGGCCCAATCAGCCCCAGCATTTT

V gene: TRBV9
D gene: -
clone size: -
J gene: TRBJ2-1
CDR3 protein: CASSVAMGDNEQFF
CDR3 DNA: TGTGCCAGCAGCGTAGCTATGGGAGACAATGAGCAGTTCTTC

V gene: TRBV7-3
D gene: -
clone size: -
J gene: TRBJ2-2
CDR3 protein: CASSLTGELFF
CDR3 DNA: TGTGCCAGCAGCTTAACCGGGGAGCTGTTTTTT

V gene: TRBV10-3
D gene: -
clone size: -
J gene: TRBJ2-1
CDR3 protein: CAISERQDEQFF
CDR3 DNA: TGTGCCATCAGTGAACGACAGGATGAGCAGTTCTTC

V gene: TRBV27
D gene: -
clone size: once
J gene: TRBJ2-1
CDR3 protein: CASSLGRENEQFF
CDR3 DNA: TGTGCCAGCAGTTTGGGCAGGGAAAATGAGCAGTTCTTC

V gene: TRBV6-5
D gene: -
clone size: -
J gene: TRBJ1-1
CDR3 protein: CASSYGYTEAFF
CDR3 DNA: TGTGCCAGCAGTTACGGATACACTGAAGCTTTCTTT

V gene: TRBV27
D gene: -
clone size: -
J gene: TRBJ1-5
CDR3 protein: CASSLSGHPTNQPQHF
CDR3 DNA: TGTGCCAGCAGTTTATCGGGACACCCGACCAATCAGCCCCAGCATTTT

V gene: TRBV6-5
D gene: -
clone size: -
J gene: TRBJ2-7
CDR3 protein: CASSFGPIYEQYF
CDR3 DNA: TGTGCCAGCAGTTTCGGACCGATTTACGAGCAGTACTTC

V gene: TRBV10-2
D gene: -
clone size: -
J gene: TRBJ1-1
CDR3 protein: CASKRWAFF
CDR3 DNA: TGCGCCAGCAAACGTTGGGCTTTCTTT

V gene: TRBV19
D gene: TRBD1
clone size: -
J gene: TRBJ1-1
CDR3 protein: CASSATGGSYAEAFF
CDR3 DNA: TGTGCCAGTAGTGCGACAGGGGGAAGTTATGCTGAAGCTTTCTTT

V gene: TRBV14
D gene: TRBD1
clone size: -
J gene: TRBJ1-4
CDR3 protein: CASSQVRDRGKLFF
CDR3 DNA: TGTGCCAGCAGCCAAGTCCGGGACAGGGGCAAACTGTTTTTT

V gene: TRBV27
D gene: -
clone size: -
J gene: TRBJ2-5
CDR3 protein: CASSLFPTGSIGKEETQYF
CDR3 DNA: TGTGCCAGCAGTTTATTTCCAACAGGGAGCATAGGTAAGGAAGAGACCCAGTACTTC

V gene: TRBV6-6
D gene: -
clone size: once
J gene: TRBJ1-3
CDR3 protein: CASTGSGNTIYF
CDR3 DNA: TGTGCCAGCACAGGATCTGGAAACACCATATATTTT

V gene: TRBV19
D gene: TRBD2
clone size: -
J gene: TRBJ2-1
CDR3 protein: CASSISGGANEQFF
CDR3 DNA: TGTGCCAGTAGTATAAGCGGGGGGGCTAATGAGCAGTTCTTC

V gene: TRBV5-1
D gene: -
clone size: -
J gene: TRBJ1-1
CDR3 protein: CASSLRSGGGGMNTEAFF
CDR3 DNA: TGCGCCAGCAGCTTGCGTTCGGGGGGAGGTGGGATGAACACTGAAGCTTTCTTT

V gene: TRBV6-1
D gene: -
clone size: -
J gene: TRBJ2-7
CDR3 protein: CASRPTGTSYEQYF
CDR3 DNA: TGTGCCAGCAGACCGACCGGGACATCCTACGAGCAGTACTTC

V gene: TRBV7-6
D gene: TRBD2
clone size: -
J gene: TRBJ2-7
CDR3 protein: CASRKLSYEPSGGGEQYF
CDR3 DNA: TGTGCCAGCAGGAAATTATCTTACGAGCCTAGCGGGGGGGGCGAGCAGTACTTC

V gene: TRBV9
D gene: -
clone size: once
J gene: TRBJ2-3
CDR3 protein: CASSVGPQSGDTQYF
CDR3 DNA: TGTGCCAGCAGCGTCGGTCCCCAGTCAGGAGATACGCAGTATTTT

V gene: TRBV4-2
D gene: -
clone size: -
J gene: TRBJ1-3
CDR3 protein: CASSREAGSGNTIYF
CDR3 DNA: TGTGCCAGCAGCAGAGAGGCCGGCAGTGGAAACACCATATATTTT

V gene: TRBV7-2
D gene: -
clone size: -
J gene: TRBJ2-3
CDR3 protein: CASSLGGASTDTQYF
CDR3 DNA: TGTGCCAGCAGCTTAGGAGGGGCCAGCACAGATACGCAGTATTTT

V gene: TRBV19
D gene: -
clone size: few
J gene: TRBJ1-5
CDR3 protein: CASSIMGGPNQPQHF
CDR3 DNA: TGTGCCAGTAGTATTATGGGGGGCCCCAATCAGCCCCAGCATTTT

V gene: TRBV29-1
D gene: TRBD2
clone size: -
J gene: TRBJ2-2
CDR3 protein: CSADPGRGARGELFF
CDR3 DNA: TGCAGCGCCGACCCTGGGCGGGGGGCGAGGGGGGAGCTGTTTTTT

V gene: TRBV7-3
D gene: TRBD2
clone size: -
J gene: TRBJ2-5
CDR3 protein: CASSWAGGGETQYF
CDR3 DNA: TGTGCCAGCAGCTGGGCGGGAGGCGGAGAGACCCAGTACTTC

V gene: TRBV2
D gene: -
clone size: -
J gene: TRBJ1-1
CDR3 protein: CASSDPQGGPNTEAFF
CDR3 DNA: TGTGCCAGCAGTGACCCCCAGGGCGGACCAAACACTGAAGCTTTCTTT

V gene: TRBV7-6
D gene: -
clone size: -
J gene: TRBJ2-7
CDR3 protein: CASSQRQGGAYEQYF
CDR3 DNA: TGTGCCAGCAGCCAACGCCAGGGGGGGGCCTACGAGCAGTACTTC

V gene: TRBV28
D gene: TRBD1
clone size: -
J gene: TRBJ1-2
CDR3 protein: CASSPGQDSDYGYTF
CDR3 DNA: TGTGCCAGCAGCCCGGGACAGGATAGCGACTATGGCTACACCTTC